Listed here are 27 T cell receptor beta chains from one sample, sequenced in a study of response to subunit inactivated influenza vaccine. TCRdb analysed the RT-PCR reads with MiXCR anew, one entry per CDR3 protein. The sample includes approximately 480,000 distinct CDR3 sequences, approximately 10% seen only once; the top ten take 10% to 15%. This sample comprised PBMCs from blood, obtained roughly 46 days after vaccination. The receptor source for this set is a man aged 50 to 60 who received an inactivated influenza vaccine.

The chain links TRBV25-1 to TRBJ2-3; 10 positions match TRBD2. Germline CDR1 is MGHDK and CDR2 is SYGVNS. J gave up 2 bases and V 0 bases, and 5 bases lay outside the gene matches. This CDR3 has 17 amino acids. The CDR3 protein is CASSEYIAGGTTDTQYF. DNA of the CDR3: TGTGCCAGCAGTGAATATATAGCGGGAGGTACCACAGATACGCAGTATTTT.

A few counts support this clonotype. The chain is built from TRBV20-1 and TRBJ2-1; TRBD2 matches 7 bases. This CDR3 has 14 residues. With V trimmed by 5 bases and J by 7 bases, 11 bases remained unmatched. Germline V gene sequence: CDR1 DFQATT, CDR2 SNEGSKA (reference sequence). CDR3 DNA: TGCAGTGCTCGAAGAAGCGGGGCGGGGAATGAGCAGTTCTTC. This gives the protein CSARRSGAGNEQFF.

The V call is TRBV12-3 or TRBV12-4, the J call TRBJ2-1, with a tentative D call TRBD2 (7 bases). Trimming removed 4 bases from V and 8 bases from J, with 21 bases in between. CDR3 length: 16 amino acids. Written as DNA, the CDR3 is TGTGCCAGCAGTTGGGGGGGGGCTAGCGGAGGGGATGAGCAGTTCTTC. Protein product: CASSWGGASGGDEQFF.

This clonotype was recorded at least ten times. V usage is TRBV9 and J usage is TRBJ2-2; D is tentatively TRBD1 or TRBD2 (5 bases each). CDR1 is SGDLS and CDR2 is YYNGEE in the germline V gene. Trimming took 6 bases from V and 4 from J, leaving 13 bases between them. CDR3 size: 14 residues. CDR3 protein: CASTWGSGTGELFF. As DNA, the CDR3 is TGTGCCAGCACCTGGGGGAGCGGCACCGGGGAGCTGTTTTTT.

This clonotype occurred a few times. V and J are TRBV25-1 and TRBJ2-2; D perhaps matches TRBD2 (6 bases). V was cut by 5 bases and J by 7 bases, with 17 bases left in between. Germline CDR1 reads MGHDK; CDR2 reads SYGVNS. CDR3 length: 15 residues. As DNA, the CDR3 is TGTGCCAGCAGTAAATCCCGACTAGGTTACGGGGAGCTGTTTTTT. As protein: CASSKSRLGYGELFF.

This clonotype was detected only a few times. One end of the junction varies from germline; a read error may be responsible. The chain is built from TRBV12-3 or TRBV12-4 and TRBJ2-1; 12 nucleotides agree with TRBD2. CDR3 size: 13 residues. CDR3 nucleotides: TGTGCCAGCAGGGACCTCGGACTAGCGGGAACGGTCTTC. Translated: CASRDLGLAGTVF.

V usage is TRBV7-2 and J usage is TRBJ2-3; D remains unclear. The CDR3 totals 14 residues. Germline values: CDR1 SGHTA, CDR2 FQGNSA. Trimming pared 2 bases from V and 5 bases from J, leaving 11 bases between. The CDR3 DNA reads as TGTGCCAGCAGCTTAAGTTGGTTACAAGATACGCAGTATTTT. It encodes CASSLSWLQDTQYF. The whole variable domain, remainder taken from reference TRBV7-2 and TRBJ2-3, is GAGVSQSPSNKVTEKGKDVELRCDPISGHTALYWYRQSLGQGLEFLIYFQGNSAPDKSGLPSDRFSAERTGGSVSTLTIQRTQQEDSAVYLCASSLSWLQDTQYFGPGTRLTVL.

This sequence joins TRBV27 and TRBJ2-6; no definite D call. CDR3 length equals 17 residues. Trimming removed 5 bases at V and 0 bases at J, with 14 bases between. Germline V gene data show CDR1 as MNHEY and CDR2 as SMNVEV (reference sequence). As DNA, the CDR3 is TGTGCCAGCAGTATCCTGGGCAGTAGCTCTGGGGCCAACGTCCTGACTTTC. It codes for CASSILGSSSGANVLTF.

This clonotype was found a few times. V is TRBV20-1 and J is TRBJ2-1, with D unresolved. Germline V gene data show CDR1 as DFQATT and CDR2 as SNEGSKA (reference sequence). The CDR3 spans 15 residues. V lost 0 bases and J lost 4, with 13 bases in between. The CDR3 coding sequence is TGCAGTGCTAGAGAAGAGTCCTCAACTTACAATGAGCAGTTCTTC. Amino acid sequence: CSAREESSTYNEQFF.

The gene calls are TRBV3-1 and TRBJ2-2; no clear D. The CDR3 has 16 residues. Germline-derived CDR1 and CDR2 are LGHDT and YNNKEL (reference sequence). V was clipped by 4 bases and J by 6 bases, with 18 bases between them. CDR3 sequence reads: CASSRQEFFRPGELFF. The CDR3 nucleotides are TGTGCCAGCAGCCGCCAGGAATTCTTTCGTCCCGGGGAGCTGTTTTTT.

This clonotype appeared a few times. The chain uses TRBV14 and TRBJ2-6; no clear D gene. The CDR3 totals 17 residues. Trimming took 4 bases from V and 1 from J, leaving 14 bases between them. Per the germline V gene, CDR1 is SGHDN and CDR2 is FVKESK. CDR3 amino acids: CASSPRPGVSGANVLTF. CDR3 nucleotide sequence: TGTGCCAGCAGCCCACGGCCTGGGGTTTCTGGGGCCAACGTCCTGACTTTC.

The V gene is TRBV7-2, the J gene TRBJ2-1; D perhaps matches TRBD2 (5 bases). This CDR3 comprises 13 residues. CDR1 is SGHTA, CDR2 FQGNSA, per germline. V was trimmed by 3 bases and J by 6 bases, leaving 9 bases between them. The CDR3 region has the DNA TGTGCCAGCAGCTTTGGACGGGGCAATGAGCAGTTCTTC. Amino acids: CASSFGRGNEQFF.

The V and J genes are TRBV11-2 and TRBJ2-7, with 14 bases matching TRBD2. Germline-derived CDR1 and CDR2 are SGHAT and FQNNGV. Losses at the gene ends were 4 bases for V and 3 bases for J; bases not matched to a gene: 2. The CDR3 is 15 amino acids. The CDR3 protein is CASSWGLAGVYEQYF. The DNA for the CDR3 is TGTGCCAGCAGCTGGGGACTAGCGGGGGTCTACGAGCAGTACTTC.

This clonotype occurred many times. This chain uses TRBV10-3 with TRBJ2-1; TRBD2 matches at 7 bases. The CDR3 is 14 amino acids. The trim removed 3 bases at V and 6 bases at J, leaving 5 bases unmatched. The germline V gene has CDR1 ENHRY and CDR2 SYGVKD. CDR3 coding DNA: TGTGCCATCAGTGAAGATGGACTAGGCAATGAGCAGTTCTTC. Residues: CAISEDGLGNEQFF.

The J gene is TRBJ2-7, the V gene TRBV10-3; 11 nucleotides match TRBD2. The J segment lost 1 base and the V segment lost 6 bases, leaving 5 bases of the junction unmatched. From germline, CDR1 is ENHRY and CDR2 SYGVKD. CDR3 length equals 15 residues. This chain's CDR3 is CAIRSGTSGSYEQYF. The CDR3 nucleotides read TGTGCCATCAGGTCCGGGACTAGCGGTTCCTACGAGCAGTACTTC.

J is TRBJ1-2 and V is TRBV12-3 or TRBV12-4, with 9 bases matching TRBD1. Trimming took 8 bases from V and 8 from J; bases not matched to a gene: 12. The CDR3 runs 14 residues. CDR3 protein: CASGTGIDVFGYTF. The CDR3 coding sequence is TGTGCCAGCGGGACAGGGATCGACGTATTCGGCTACACCTTC.

This clonotype has at least ten counts. CDR3 coding DNA: TGTGCCAGCAGCGCGGGGTGGGCCTACTCCTACAATGAGCAGTTCTTC. This translates into CASSAGWAYSYNEQFF. The rearrangement joins TRBV7-2 to TRBJ2-1; TRBD2 is a possible D gene (6 bases). Trimming removed 5 bases from V and 0 bases from J, with 14 bases in between. From germline, CDR1 is SGHTA and CDR2 FQGNSA. This CDR3 is 16 amino acids long. Using reference TRBV7-2 and TRBJ2-1 for the parts outside the CDR3, the full variable domain is GAGVSQSPSNKVTEKGKDVELRCDPISGHTALYWYRQSLGQGLEFLIYFQGNSAPDKSGLPSDRFSAERTGGSVSTLTIQRTQQEDSAVYLCASSAGWAYSYNEQFFGPGTRLTVL.

This CDR3 reads CASSPGAVEQFF. The CDR3 DNA follows: TGTGCCAGCAGCCCCGGAGCCGTCGAGCAGTTCTTC. The chain has TRBV3-1 and TRBJ2-1; no clear D. The CDR3 contains 12 residues. Germline CDR1 LGHDT, CDR2 YNNKEL (reference sequence). The germline V and J ends were trimmed by 4 bases and 10 bases, with 11 bases remaining between them.

The J gene is TRBJ2-7, the V gene TRBV2; D unclear. Per germline, CDR1 SNHLY and CDR2 FYNNEI. V gave up 0 bases and J gave up 6 bases, with 6 bases separating them. There are 12 residues in the CDR3. The CDR3 region has the DNA TGTGCCAGCAGTGAAGCGCTCTCCGAGCAGTACTTC. Translated: CASSEALSEQYF.

This clonotype appeared many times. V gene TRBV7-2 combines with J gene TRBJ2-7, with 7 bases that match TRBD1. Trimming cost V 5 bases and J 8 bases; bases outside gene matches: 6. This CDR3 region has 12 residues. CDR1 is SGHTA and CDR2 is FQGNSA in the germline V gene. The CDR3 bases are TGTGCCAGCAGCCTCGACAGGGACAAGCAGTACTTC. It specifies CASSLDRDKQYF.

This clonotype has just a few counts. The gene calls are TRBV9 and TRBJ2-5, with 7 positions matching TRBD2. CDR3 length: 16 residues. The V gene's germline CDR1 is SGDLS and CDR2 YYNGEE. The ends lost 3 bases at V and 4 bases at J; junction bases unmatched: 12. The CDR3, as DNA: TGTGCCAGCAGCGCAAAGCGGGAAGCTGCCCCAGAGACCCAGTACTTC. Translation: CASSAKREAAPETQYF.

The chain joins TRBV11-2 to TRBJ2-7; 9 bases map to TRBD1. The CDR3 runs to 15 residues. Trimming removed 1 base from V and 3 bases from J; junction bases left unmatched: 4. Germline V gene sequence: CDR1 SGHAT, CDR2 FQNNGV. The CDR3 DNA follows: TGTGCCAGCAGCTTAGGTGGACAGGGGTACTACGAGCAGTACTTC. This gives the protein CASSLGGQGYYEQYF.

The rearrangement uses TRBV7-9 and TRBJ2-1; D possibly corresponds to TRBD1 (5 bases). CDR1 and CDR2 from the germline V gene are SEHNR and FQNEAQ (reference sequence). V lost 1 base and J lost 16, with 17 bases in between. The CDR3 runs to 13 residues. The CDR3 region is CASSLVSGQGTFF. The CDR3 bases are TGTGCCAGCAGCTTAGTATCAGGGCAGGGTACATTCTTC. The whole variable domain, remainder taken from reference TRBV7-9 and TRBJ2-1, is DTGVSQNPRHKITKRGQNVTFRCDPISEHNRLYWYRQTLGQGPEFLTYFQNEAQLEKSRLLSDRFSAERPKGSFSTLEIQRTEQGDSAMYLCASSLVSGQGTFFGPGTRLTVL.

This clonotype was seen only a few times. V usage is TRBV12-3 or TRBV12-4 and J usage is TRBJ2-1; D is possibly TRBD2 (5 bases). Trimming shortened V by 6 bases and J by 7 bases, and 7 bases separated the two germline ends. The CDR3 extends over 11 amino acids. The CDR3 is CASRRANEQFF. The CDR3 DNA sequence: TGTGCCAGCAGGAGGGCGAATGAGCAGTTCTTC.

This clonotype has a handful of counts. The rearrangement joins TRBV6-2 or TRBV6-3 to TRBJ2-2; TRBD1 agrees at 8 bases. Germline trimming cut 7 bases from V and 7 bases from J; bases unmatched to any gene: 17. CDR1 is MNHEY and CDR2 is SVGEGT in the germline V gene. The length of the CDR3 is 17 residues. The CDR3 loop is CASIPGRGREGNGELFF. CDR3 DNA sequence: TGTGCCAGCATTCCAGGCAGGGGGCGCGAGGGGAACGGGGAGCTGTTTTTT.

This clonotype was seen a handful of times. V gene TRBV7-9 combines with J gene TRBJ2-1, with D possibly called TRBD1 or TRBD2 (5 bases each). Germline values: CDR1 SEHNR, CDR2 FQNEAQ (reference sequence). V was pared by 10 bases and J by 0 bases, with 16 bases between. This CDR3 region has 15 residues. CDR3 sequence: CATHPGRASYNEQFF. The CDR3 DNA is TGTGCCACTCATCCGGGGCGGGCCTCCTACAATGAGCAGTTCTTC.

The chain combines TRBV4-3 with TRBJ2-7, with D perhaps TRBD2 (5 bases). The CDR3 consists of 15 residues. From germline, CDR1 is LGHNA and CDR2 YSLEER. Trimming stripped 0 bases from V and 1 base from J, with 10 bases between. The CDR3 loop reads CASSQEGLNSYEQYF. The DNA for the CDR3 is TGCGCCAGCAGCCAAGAAGGACTTAATTCCTACGAGCAGTACTTC.